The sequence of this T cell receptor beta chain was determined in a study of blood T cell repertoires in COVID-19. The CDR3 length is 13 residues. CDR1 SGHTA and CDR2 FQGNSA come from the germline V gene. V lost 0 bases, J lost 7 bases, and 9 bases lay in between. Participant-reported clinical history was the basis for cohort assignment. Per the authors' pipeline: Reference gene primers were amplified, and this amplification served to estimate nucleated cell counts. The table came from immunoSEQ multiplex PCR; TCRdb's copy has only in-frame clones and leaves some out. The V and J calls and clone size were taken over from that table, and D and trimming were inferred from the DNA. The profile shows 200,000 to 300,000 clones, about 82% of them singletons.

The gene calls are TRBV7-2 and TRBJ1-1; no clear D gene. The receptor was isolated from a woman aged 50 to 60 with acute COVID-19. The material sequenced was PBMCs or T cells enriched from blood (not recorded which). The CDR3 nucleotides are TGTGCCAGCAGCTTAGCGCTGGCCGATGAAGCTTTCTTT. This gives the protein CASSLALADEAFF.